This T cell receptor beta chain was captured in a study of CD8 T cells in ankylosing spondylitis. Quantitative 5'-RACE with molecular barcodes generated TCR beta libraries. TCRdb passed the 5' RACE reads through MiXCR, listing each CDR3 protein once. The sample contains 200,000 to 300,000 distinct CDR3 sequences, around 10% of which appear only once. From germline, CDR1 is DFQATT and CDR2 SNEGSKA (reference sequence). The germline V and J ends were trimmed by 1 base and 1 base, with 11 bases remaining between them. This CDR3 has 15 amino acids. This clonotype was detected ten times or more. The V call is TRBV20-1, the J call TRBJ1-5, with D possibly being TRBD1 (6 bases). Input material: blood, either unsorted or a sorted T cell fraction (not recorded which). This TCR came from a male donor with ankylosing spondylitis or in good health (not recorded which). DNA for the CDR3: TGCAGTGCTAGAGTCGGGGGGCTGAGCAATCAGCCCCAGCATTTT. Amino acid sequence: CSARVGGLSNQPQHF.